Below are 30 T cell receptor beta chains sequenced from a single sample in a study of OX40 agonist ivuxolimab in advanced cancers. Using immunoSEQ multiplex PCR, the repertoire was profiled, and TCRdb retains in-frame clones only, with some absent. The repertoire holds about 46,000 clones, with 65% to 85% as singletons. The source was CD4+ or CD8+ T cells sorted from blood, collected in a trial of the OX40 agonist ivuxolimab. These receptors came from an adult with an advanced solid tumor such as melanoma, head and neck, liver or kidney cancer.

The CDR3 coding sequence is TGTGCCTGGACTGGCGGGGGTTACAATGAGCAGTTCTTC. It translates to CAWTGGGYNEQFF. The J gene is TRBJ2-1, the V gene TRBV30; the match to TRBD2 covers 7 bases. V lost 4 bases and J lost 4; bases outside the gene matches: 4. This CDR3 has 13 amino acids. The germline CDR1 and CDR2 sequences are GTSNPN and SVGIG (reference sequence).

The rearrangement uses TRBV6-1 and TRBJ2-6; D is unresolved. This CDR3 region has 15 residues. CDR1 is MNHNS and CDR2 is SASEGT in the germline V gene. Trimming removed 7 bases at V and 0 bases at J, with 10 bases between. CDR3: CASTLSSSGANVLTF. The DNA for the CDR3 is TGTGCCAGCACTCTCTCGAGCTCTGGGGCCAACGTCCTGACTTTC.

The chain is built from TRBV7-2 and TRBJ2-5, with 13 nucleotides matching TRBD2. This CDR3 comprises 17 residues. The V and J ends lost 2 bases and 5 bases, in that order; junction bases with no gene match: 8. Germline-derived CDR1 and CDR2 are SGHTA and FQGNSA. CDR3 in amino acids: CASSLRLAGGAEETQYF. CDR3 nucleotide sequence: TGTGCCAGCAGCTTAAGACTAGCGGGGGGCGCCGAGGAGACCCAGTACTTC.

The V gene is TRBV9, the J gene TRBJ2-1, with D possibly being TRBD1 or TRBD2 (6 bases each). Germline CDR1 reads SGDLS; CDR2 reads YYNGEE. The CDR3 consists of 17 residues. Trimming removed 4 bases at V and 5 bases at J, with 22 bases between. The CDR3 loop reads CASSPEQGLGIHNEQFF. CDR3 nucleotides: TGTGCCAGCAGCCCCGAACAGGGACTCGGCATCCACAATGAGCAGTTCTTC.

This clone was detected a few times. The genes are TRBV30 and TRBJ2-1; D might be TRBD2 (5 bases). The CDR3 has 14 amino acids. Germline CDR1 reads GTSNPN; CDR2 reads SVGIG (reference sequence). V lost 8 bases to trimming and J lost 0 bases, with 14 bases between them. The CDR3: CAQDGGFSYNEQFF. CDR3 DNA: TGTGCCCAAGACGGCGGGTTCTCCTACAATGAGCAGTTCTTC.

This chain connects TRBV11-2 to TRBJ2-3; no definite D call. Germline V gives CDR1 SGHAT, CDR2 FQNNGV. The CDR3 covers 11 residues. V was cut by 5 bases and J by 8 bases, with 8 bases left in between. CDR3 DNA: TGTGCCAGCAGCGAGGATGGTACGCAGTATTTT. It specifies CASSEDGTQYF.

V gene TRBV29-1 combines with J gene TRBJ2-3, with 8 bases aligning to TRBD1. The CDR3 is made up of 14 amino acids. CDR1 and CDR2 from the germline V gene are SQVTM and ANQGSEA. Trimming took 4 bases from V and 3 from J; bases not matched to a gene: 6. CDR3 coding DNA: TGCAGCGTTGCCTCAGGGGGCCAAACAGATACGCAGTATTTT. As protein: CSVASGGQTDTQYF.

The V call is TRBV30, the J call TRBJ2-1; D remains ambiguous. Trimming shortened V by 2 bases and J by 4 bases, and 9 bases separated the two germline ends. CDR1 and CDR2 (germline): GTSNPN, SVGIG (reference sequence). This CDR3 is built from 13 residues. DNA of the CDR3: TGTGCCTGGAGTCCCGACCATTACAATGAGCAGTTCTTC. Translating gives CAWSPDHYNEQFF.

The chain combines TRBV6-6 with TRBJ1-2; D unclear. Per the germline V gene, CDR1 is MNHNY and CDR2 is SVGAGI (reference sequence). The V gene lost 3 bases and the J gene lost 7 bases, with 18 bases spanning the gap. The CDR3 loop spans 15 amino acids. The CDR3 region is CASSYNRVEMGGYTF. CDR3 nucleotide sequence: TGTGCCAGCAGTTATAATAGGGTGGAGATGGGTGGCTACACCTTC.

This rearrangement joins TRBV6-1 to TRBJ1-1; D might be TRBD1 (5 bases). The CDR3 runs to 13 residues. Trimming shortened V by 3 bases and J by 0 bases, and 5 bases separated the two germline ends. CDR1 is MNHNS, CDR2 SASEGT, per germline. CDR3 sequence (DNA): TGTGCCAGCAGTGAGACAGTGAACACTGAAGCTTTCTTT. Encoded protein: CASSETVNTEAFF.

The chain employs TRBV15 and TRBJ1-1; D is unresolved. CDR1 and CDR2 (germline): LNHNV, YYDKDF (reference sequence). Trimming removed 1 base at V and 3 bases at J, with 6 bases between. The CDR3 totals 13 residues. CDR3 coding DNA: TGTGCCACCAGCAGAGGAAGGGACACTGAAGCTTTCTTT. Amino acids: CATSRGRDTEAFF.

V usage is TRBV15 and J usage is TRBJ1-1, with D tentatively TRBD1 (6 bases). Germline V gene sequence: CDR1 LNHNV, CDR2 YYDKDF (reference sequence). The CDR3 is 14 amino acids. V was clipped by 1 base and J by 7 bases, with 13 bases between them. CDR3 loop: CATSRGRQGNEAFF. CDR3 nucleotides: TGTGCCACCAGCAGAGGTAGGCAGGGGAATGAAGCTTTCTTT.

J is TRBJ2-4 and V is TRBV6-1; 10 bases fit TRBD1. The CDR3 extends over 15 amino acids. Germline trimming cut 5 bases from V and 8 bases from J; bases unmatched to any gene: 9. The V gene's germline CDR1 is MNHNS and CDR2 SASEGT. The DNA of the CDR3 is TGTGCCAGCAGTAGACCCCGGACAGGGGGGGACATTCAGTACTTC. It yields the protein CASSRPRTGGDIQYF.

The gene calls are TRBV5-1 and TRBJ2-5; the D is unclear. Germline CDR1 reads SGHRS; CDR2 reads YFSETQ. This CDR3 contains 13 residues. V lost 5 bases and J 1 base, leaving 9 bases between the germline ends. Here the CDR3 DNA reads TGCGCCAGCAGGCAATCGACCCAAGAGACCCAGTACTTC. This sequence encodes CASRQSTQETQYF.

This chain's CDR3 is CASSPGFSEQYF. The CDR3 nucleotides read TGTGCCAGCTCCCCGGGATTTAGTGAGCAGTACTTC. The chain uses TRBV5-4 and TRBJ2-7; perhaps TRBD2 as D (5 bases). V lost 7 bases and J 7 bases, leaving 15 bases between the germline ends. This CDR3 spans 12 amino acids. Germline V gene data show CDR1 as SGHNT and CDR2 as YYREEE (reference sequence).

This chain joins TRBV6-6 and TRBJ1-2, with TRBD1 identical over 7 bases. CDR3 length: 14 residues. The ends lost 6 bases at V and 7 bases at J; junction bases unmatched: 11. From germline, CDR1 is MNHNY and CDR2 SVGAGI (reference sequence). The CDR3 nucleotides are TGTGCCAGCAGGAACACAGGGGAGGGAAGTGGCTACACCTTC. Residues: CASRNTGEGSGYTF.

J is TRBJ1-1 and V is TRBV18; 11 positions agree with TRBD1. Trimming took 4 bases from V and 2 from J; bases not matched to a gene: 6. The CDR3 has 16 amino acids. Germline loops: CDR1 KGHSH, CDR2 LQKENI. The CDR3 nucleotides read TGTGCCAGCTCACTGGGACAGGGGGGTGCAAACACTGAAGCTTTCTTT. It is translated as CASSLGQGGANTEAFF.

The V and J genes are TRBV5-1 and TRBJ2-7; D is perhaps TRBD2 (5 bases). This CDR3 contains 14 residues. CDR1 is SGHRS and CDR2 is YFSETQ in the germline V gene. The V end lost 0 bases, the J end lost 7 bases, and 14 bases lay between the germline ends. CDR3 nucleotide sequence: TGCGCCAGCAGCTTGGATGCGGACCAGCGGGAGCAGTACTTC. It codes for CASSLDADQREQYF.

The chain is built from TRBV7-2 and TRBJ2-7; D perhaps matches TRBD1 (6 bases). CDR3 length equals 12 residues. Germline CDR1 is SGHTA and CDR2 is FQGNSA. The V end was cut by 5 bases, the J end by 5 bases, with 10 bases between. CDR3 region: CASSPRGHEQYF. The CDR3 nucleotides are TGTGCCAGCAGCCCCAGGGGCCACGAGCAGTACTTC.

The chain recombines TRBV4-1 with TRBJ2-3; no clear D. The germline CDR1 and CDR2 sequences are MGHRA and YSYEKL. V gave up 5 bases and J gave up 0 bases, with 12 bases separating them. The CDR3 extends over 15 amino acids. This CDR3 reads CASSEGPFSTDTQYF. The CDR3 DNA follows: TGCGCCAGCAGCGAAGGACCCTTTAGCACAGATACGCAGTATTTT.

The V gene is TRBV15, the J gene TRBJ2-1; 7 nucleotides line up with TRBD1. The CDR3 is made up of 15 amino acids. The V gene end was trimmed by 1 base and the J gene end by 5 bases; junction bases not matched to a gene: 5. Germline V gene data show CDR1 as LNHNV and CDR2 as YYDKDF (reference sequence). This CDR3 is CATSRVGQAHNEQFF. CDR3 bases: TGTGCCACCAGCAGAGTTGGACAGGCCCACAATGAGCAGTTCTTC.

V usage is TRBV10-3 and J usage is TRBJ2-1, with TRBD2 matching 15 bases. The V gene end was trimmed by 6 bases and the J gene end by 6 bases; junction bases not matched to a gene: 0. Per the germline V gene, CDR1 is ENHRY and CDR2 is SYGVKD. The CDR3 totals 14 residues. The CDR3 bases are TGTGCCATCAGGGGACTAGCGGGGGGCAATGAGCAGTTCTTC. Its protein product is CAIRGLAGGNEQFF.

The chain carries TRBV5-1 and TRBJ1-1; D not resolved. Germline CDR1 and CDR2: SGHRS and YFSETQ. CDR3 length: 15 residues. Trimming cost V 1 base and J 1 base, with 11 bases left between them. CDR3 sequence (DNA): TGCGCCAGCAGCTTGTCCGTCCAAAGGAACACTGAAGCTTTCTTT. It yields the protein CASSLSVQRNTEAFF.

CDR3 coding DNA: TGTGCCAGCAGGCTAAACGCAGATACGCAGTATTTT. This gives the protein CASRLNADTQYF. The V gene is TRBV6-6, the J gene TRBJ2-3, with no clear D. Germline CDR1 is MNHNY and CDR2 is SVGAGI (reference sequence). CDR3 length equals 12 residues. Trimming pared 6 bases from V and 4 bases from J, leaving 8 bases between.

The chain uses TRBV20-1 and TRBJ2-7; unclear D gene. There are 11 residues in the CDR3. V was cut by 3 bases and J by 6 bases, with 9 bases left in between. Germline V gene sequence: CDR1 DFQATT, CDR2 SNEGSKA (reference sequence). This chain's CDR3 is CSARGTREQYF. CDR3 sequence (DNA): TGCAGTGCTAGGGGAACCCGCGAGCAGTACTTC.

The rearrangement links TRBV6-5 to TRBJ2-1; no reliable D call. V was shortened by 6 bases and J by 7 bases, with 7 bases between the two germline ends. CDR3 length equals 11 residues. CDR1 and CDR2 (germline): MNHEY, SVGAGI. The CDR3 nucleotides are TGTGCCAGCAGACAGAGGAATGAGCAGTTCTTC. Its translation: CASRQRNEQFF.

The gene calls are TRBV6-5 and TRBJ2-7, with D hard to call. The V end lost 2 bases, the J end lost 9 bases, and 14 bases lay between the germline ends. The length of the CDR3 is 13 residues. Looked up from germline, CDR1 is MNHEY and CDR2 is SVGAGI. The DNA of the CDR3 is TGTGCCAGCAGTTACATCCAGCCCTTGAGGCAGTACTTC. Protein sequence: CASSYIQPLRQYF.

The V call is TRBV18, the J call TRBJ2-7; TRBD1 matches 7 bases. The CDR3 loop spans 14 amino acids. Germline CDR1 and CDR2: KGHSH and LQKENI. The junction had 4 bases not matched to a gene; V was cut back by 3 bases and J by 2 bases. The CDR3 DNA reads TGTGCCAGCTCACCTCCGGGACAGCCCTACGAGCAGTACTTC. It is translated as CASSPPGQPYEQYF.

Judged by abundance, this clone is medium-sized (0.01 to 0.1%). The CDR3 sequence is CASSRDRENYGYTF. The DNA of the CDR3 is TGTGCCAGCAGCCGGGACAGGGAGAACTATGGCTACACCTTC. The chain uses TRBV5-4 and TRBJ1-2; 9 bases are a match to TRBD1. The V and J ends lost 4 bases and 2 bases, in that order; junction bases with no gene match: 3. CDR3 length: 14 residues. Germline V gene sequence: CDR1 SGHNT, CDR2 YYREEE (reference sequence).

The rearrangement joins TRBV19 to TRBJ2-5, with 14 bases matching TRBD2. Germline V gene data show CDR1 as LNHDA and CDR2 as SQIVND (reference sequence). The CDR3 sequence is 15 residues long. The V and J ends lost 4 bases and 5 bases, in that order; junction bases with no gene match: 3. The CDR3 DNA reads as TGTGCCAGTAGTAGGGGACTAGCGGGGGCGGAGACCCAGTACTTC. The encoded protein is CASSRGLAGAETQYF.